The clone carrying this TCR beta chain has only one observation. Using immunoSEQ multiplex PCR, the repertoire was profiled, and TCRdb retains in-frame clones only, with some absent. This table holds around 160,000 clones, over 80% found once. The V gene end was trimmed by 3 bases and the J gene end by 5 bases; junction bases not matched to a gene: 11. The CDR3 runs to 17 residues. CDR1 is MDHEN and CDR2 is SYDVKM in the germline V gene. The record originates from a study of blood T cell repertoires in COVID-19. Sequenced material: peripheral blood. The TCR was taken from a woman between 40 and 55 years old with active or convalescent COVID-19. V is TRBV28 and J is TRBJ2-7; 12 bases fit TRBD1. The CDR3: CASSLSGLGTGGHEQYF. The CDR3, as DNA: TGTGCCAGCAGTTTGAGTGGGTTGGGGACAGGGGGCCACGAGCAGTACTTC. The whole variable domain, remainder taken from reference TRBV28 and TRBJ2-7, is DVKVTQSSRYLVKRTGEKVFLECVQDMDHENMFWYRQDPGLGLRLIYFSYDVKMKEKGDIPEGYSVSREKKERFSLILESASTNQTSMYLCASSLSGLGTGGHEQYFGPGTRLTVT.